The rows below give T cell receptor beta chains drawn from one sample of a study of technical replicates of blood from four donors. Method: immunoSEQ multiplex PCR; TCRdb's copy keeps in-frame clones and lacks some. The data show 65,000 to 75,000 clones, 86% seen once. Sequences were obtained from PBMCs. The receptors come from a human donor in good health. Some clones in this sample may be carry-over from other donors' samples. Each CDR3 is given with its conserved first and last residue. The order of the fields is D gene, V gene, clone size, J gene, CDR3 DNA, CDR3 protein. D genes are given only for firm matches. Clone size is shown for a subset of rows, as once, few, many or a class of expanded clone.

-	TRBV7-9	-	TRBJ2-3	TGTGCCAGCAATCAATGGGCAGACCTCACAGATACGCAGTATTTT	CASNQWADLTDTQYF
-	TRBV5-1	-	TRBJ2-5	TGCGCCAGCAGCTTGGGCGTAGCAGGGATGGTTCAAGAGACCCAGTACTTC	CASSLGVAGMVQETQYF
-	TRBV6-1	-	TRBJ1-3	TGTGCCAGCAGTGAGGGCACCAGCTCTGGAAACACCATATATTTT	CASSEGTSSGNTIYF
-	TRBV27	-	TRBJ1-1	TGTGCCAGCAGTTTTCGGCAGCTGGGCGGAGGGAACACTGAAGCTTTCTTT	CASSFRQLGGGNTEAFF
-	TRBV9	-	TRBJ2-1	TGTGCCAGCAGCCTAGGCCCCAGGGACAATGAGCAGTTCTTC	CASSLGPRDNEQFF
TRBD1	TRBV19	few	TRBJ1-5	TGTGCCAGTAGTGGGACAGGGGGAGGCAATCAGCCCCAGCATTTT	CASSGTGGGNQPQHF
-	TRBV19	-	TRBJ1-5	TGTGCCAGTAGTATACAGGGCCCGCCGCCCCAGCATTTT	CASSIQGPPPQHF
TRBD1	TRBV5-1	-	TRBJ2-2	TGCGCCAGCAGCCTGGGACAGGGTGGCGGGGAGCTGTTTTTT	CASSLGQGGGELFF
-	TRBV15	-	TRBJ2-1	TGTGCCACCAGCAGAGGAGGGACAATGGGGGCGTCCTACAATGAGCAGTTCTTC	CATSRGGTMGASYNEQFF
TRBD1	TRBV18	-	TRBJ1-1	TGTGCCAGCTCACCAGTGACAGGGGCGGGAGCTGAAGCTTTCTTT	CASSPVTGAGAEAFF
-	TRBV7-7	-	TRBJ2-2	TGTGCCAGCAGCTCCGAGGTAGAAAACGGGGAGCTGTTTTTT	CASSSEVENGELFF
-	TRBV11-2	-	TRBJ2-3	TGTGCCAGCAGCTTAGCGTTTCGCAGTCAGGATACGCAGTATTTT	CASSLAFRSQDTQYF
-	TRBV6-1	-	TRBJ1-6	TGTGCCAGCAGTGAGGCCGGGACCTATAATTCACCCCTCCACTTT	CASSEAGTYNSPLHF
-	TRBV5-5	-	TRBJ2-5	TGTGCCAGCAGCTCCCCGGGCGGACTGAAAGAGACCCAGTACTTC	CASSSPGGLKETQYF
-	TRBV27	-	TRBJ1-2	TGTGCCAGCAGTTTATCCGCACCGGGAGGCTACACCTTC	CASSLSAPGGYTF
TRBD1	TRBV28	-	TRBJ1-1	TGTGCCAGCAGTTTTTTCGGGACAGGAAGGCCTGAAGCTTTCTTT	CASSFFGTGRPEAFF
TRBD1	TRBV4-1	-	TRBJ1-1	TGCGCCAGCAGCAGAGCAGGGGGGCGGGGACCGGGAACTGAAGCTTTCTTT	CASSRAGGRGPGTEAFF
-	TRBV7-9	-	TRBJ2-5	TGTGCCAGCAGCTTAGTGGGACTCGGGGAGACCCAGTACTTC	CASSLVGLGETQYF
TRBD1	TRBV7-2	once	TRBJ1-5	TGTGCCAGCAGCTTTGGTAACAGGGGGCTCAGGCAGCCCCAGCATTTT	CASSFGNRGLRQPQHF
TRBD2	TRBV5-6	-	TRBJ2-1	TGTGCCAGCAGCCTCGGACTAGCGGGAGGGCCTATGGGCAATGAGCAGTTCTTC	CASSLGLAGGPMGNEQFF
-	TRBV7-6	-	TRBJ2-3	TGTGCCAGCAGCTTAAGGCCAACGGACGGTCGGGGTGGAGATACGCAGTATTTT	CASSLRPTDGRGGDTQYF
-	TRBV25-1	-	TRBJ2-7	TGTGCCAGCAGTGCACAGGGCTACGAGCAGTACTTC	CASSAQGYEQYF
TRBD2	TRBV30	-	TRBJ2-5	TGTGCCTGGAGTGGGCTAGCGGGAGGAGAGACCCAGTACTTC	CAWSGLAGGETQYF
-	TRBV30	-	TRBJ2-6	TGTGCCTGGAGAGCCTCTGGGGCCAACGTCCTGACTTTC	CAWRASGANVLTF
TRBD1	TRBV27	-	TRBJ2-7	TGTGCCAGCAGTCTCGGGACAGCAACCTACGAGCAGTACTTC	CASSLGTATYEQYF
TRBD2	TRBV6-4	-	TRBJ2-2	TGTGCCAGCAGTGAGTTCGCGGGGGGGCTGAACACCGGGGAGCTGTTTTTT	CASSEFAGGLNTGELFF
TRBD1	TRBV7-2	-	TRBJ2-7	TGTGCCAGCAGCGTATACAGGGGTGAGCAGTACTTC	CASSVYRGEQYF
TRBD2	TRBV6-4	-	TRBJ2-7	TGTGCCAGCAGTGACCTTCTAGCGGGAGGGCCCAACGAGCAGTACTTC	CASSDLLAGGPNEQYF
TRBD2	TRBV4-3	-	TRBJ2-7	TGCGCCAGCAGCCCGCGGACTAGCGGGTCCTACGAGCAGTACTTC	CASSPRTSGSYEQYF
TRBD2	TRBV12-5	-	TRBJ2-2	TGTGCTAGTGCCAAAGGACTAGCGGGAGTCCCCGGGGAGCTGTTTTTT	CASAKGLAGVPGELFF
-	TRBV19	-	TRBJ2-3	TGTGCCAGTAGTATCGGGTCGCCGGTAGGTGCTAGCACAGATACGCAGTATTTT	CASSIGSPVGASTDTQYF
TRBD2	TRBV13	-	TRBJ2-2	TGTGCCAGCAGCTTAGATCGGCGGGGGGGGACCGGGGAGCTGTTTTTT	CASSLDRRGGTGELFF
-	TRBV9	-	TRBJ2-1	TGTGCCAGCAGAGGGGGGTTGGTTGCGGGGGACTCGGAGGAGTTCTTC	CASRGGLVAGDSEEFF
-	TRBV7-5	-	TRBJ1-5	TGTGCCAGAAGCCGCGGGACAGGGGGGCGCAATCAGCCCCAGCATTTT	CARSRGTGGRNQPQHF
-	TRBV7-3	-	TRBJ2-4	TGTGCCAGCAGCTTAACCGGAGAGGGCATTCAGTACTTC	CASSLTGEGIQYF
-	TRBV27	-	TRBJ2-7	TGTGCCAGCAGTTGGGGGACTGCCTACGAGCAGTACTTC	CASSWGTAYEQYF
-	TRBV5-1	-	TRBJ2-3	TGCGCCAGCAGGGTTAGCGTAACCACAGATACGCAGTATTTT	CASRVSVTTDTQYF
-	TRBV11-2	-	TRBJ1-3	TGTGCCAGCAGCTTAGACCAGGGGTACATATATTTT	CASSLDQGYIYF
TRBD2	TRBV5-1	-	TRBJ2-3	TGCGCCAGCAGCTTGCGGCTAGCGGGGGGGCGCACAGATACGCAGTATTTT	CASSLRLAGGRTDTQYF
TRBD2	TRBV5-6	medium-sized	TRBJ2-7	TGTGCCAGCAGCGGGGGACTAGCGGGGGGCTACGAGCAGTACTTC	CASSGGLAGGYEQYF
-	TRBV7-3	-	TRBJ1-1	TGTGCCAGCAGCTCTCAGGGCGGGAACACTGAAGCTTTCTTT	CASSSQGGNTEAFF
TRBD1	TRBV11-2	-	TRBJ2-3	TGTGCCAGCAGCCGCACCGGGACAGGGGTTTCAGATACGCAGTATTTT	CASSRTGTGVSDTQYF
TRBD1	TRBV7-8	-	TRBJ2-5	TGTGCCAGCAGCTTAGCGGCCGGGACAGGGGAAGAGACCCAGTACTTC	CASSLAAGTGEETQYF
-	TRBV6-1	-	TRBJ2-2	TGTGCCAGCAGTGAAGCGGGGGGAACCGGGGAGCTGTTTTTT	CASSEAGGTGELFF
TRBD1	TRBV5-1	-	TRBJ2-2	TGCGCCAGCAGCCAAACTCGGACAGGGGGCGCGACCGGGGAGCTGTTTTTT	CASSQTRTGGATGELFF
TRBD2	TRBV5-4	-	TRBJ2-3	TGTGCCAGCAGCTGGGGGGGAGGGAGCACAGATACGCAGTATTTT	CASSWGGGSTDTQYF
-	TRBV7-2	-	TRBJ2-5	TGTGCCAGCAGCCCTCGAACTTGGGGCCGTGAGACCCAGTACTTC	CASSPRTWGRETQYF
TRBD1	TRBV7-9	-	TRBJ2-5	TGTGCCAGCAGCCTGAGGACAGGGGCGATCCTGGAGACCCAGTACTTC	CASSLRTGAILETQYF
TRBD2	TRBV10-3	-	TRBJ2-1	TGTGCCATCAGCGCGGGAGTTTCGAATGAGCAGTTCTTC	CAISAGVSNEQFF